The 17 T cell receptor beta chains reported below all come from one sample, sequenced in a study of blood T cell repertoires in COVID-19. Assay used: immunoSEQ multiplex PCR; TCRdb lists only in-frame clones, some missing. The sample includes roughly 120,000 clones, over 85% of them seen just once. Sequences were obtained from peripheral blood. Source of these receptors: a man between 60 and 75 years old with COVID-19, enrolled during active disease.

The chain couples TRBV6-5 to TRBJ1-1; 10 bases map to TRBD1. CDR1 and CDR2 (germline): MNHEY, SVGAGI. The trim removed 5 bases at V and 3 bases at J, leaving 6 bases unmatched. There are 15 residues in the CDR3. The CDR3 DNA follows: TGTGCCAGCAGTATGGGGGGGACAGGGGACACTGAAGCTTTCTTT. It codes for CASSMGGTGDTEAFF.

This clone was seen a handful of times. The chain joins TRBV7-2 to TRBJ2-7, with 7 bases aligning to TRBD1. The J segment lost 5 bases and the V segment lost 5 bases, leaving 15 bases of the junction unmatched. The CDR3 sequence is 16 residues long. Looked up from germline, CDR1 is SGHTA and CDR2 is FQGNSA. CDR3 region: CASSVRTGALGDEQYF. Here the CDR3 DNA reads TGTGCCAGCAGCGTCCGCACAGGGGCCCTTGGTGACGAGCAGTACTTC. The full variable domain, rest sourced from reference TRBV7-2 and TRBJ2-7, is GAGVSQSPSNKVTEKGKDVELRCDPISGHTALYWYRQSLGQGLEFLIYFQGNSAPDKSGLPSDRFSAERTGGSVSTLTIQRTQQEDSAVYLCASSVRTGALGDEQYFGPGTRLTVT.

The V and J genes are TRBV15 and TRBJ2-7, with TRBD1 as a possible D gene (6 bases). Germline V CDR1 and CDR2: LNHNV, YYDKDF (reference sequence). V was pared by 1 base and J by 3 bases, with 19 bases between. This CDR3 contains 17 residues. The CDR3 sequence is CATSRGGLYTYNYEQYF. The CDR3 DNA reads TGTGCCACCAGCAGAGGGGGGCTATACACCTATAACTACGAGCAGTACTTC.

The chain links TRBV5-4 to TRBJ2-1; 8 nucleotides match TRBD2. V gave up 0 bases and J gave up 6 bases; unmatched junction bases: 8. The CDR3 is made up of 16 amino acids. CDR1 SGHNT and CDR2 YYREEE come from the germline V gene (reference sequence). The CDR3 DNA reads TGTGCCAGCAGCTTGGCCGCGGGAGGTCCCATCAATGAGCAGTTCTTC. It yields the protein CASSLAAGGPINEQFF.

The chain has TRBV12-3 or TRBV12-4 and TRBJ1-1; a possible D gene is TRBD1 (6 bases). V lost 7 bases to trimming and J lost 6 bases, with 12 bases between them. The length of the CDR3 is 12 residues. CDR3 residues: CASTQGTSEAFF. The DNA of the CDR3 is TGTGCCAGCACCCAGGGGACGTCTGAAGCTTTCTTT.

V is TRBV4-3 and J is TRBJ2-1; D call uncertain. With 0 bases removed from V and 12 bases from J, the gap between germline ends came to 12 bases. The V gene's germline CDR1 is LGHNA and CDR2 YSLEER. The CDR3 loop spans 13 amino acids. CDR3 in amino acids: CASSQDWSYRQFF. The CDR3 DNA is TGCGCCAGCAGCCAAGATTGGTCCTATAGGCAGTTCTTC.

The chain recombines TRBV7-3 with TRBJ2-5, with D possibly TRBD1 on 7 matching bases. The CDR3 contains 13 residues. Germline V gene data show CDR1 as SGHTA and CDR2 as FQGTGA. Trimming cost V 5 bases and J 2 bases, with 9 bases left between them. CDR3 in amino acids: CASSAGQQETQYF. CDR3 DNA sequence: TGTGCCAGCAGCGCGGGACAGCAAGAGACCCAGTACTTC.

The rearrangement uses TRBV6-5 and TRBJ1-4; 7 bases match TRBD1. Per the germline V gene, CDR1 is MNHEY and CDR2 is SVGAGI. The CDR3 totals 15 residues. V shed 0 bases, J shed 4 bases, and the junction held 2 bases outside the gene matches. The DNA of the CDR3 is TGTGCCAGCAGTTACTCCCCAGGGGGTAATGAAAAACTGTTTTTT. Translating gives CASSYSPGGNEKLFF.

This clone appeared a few times. The chain recombines TRBV7-8 with TRBJ2-1; 16 bases line up with TRBD2. CDR3 size: 18 residues. V dropped 3 bases and J dropped 2; count of bases not matched to a gene: 4. The germline gives CDR1 SGHVS, CDR2 FQNEAQ. The CDR3: CASSFPGTSGRAYNEQFF. DNA of the CDR3: TGTGCCAGCAGCTTTCCGGGGACTAGCGGGAGGGCCTACAATGAGCAGTTCTTC.

The chain employs TRBV5-1 and TRBJ2-1; no clear D. Germline-derived CDR1 and CDR2 are SGHRS and YFSETQ. Trimming removed 0 bases from V and 0 bases from J, with 10 bases in between. The CDR3 contains 16 residues. CDR3 nucleotide sequence: TGCGCCAGCAGCTTGGGAGCGTGGAGCTCCTACAATGAGCAGTTCTTC. This sequence encodes CASSLGAWSSYNEQFF.

The chain joins TRBV28 to TRBJ2-7, with TRBD2 identical over 11 bases. CDR3 length equals 16 residues. Trimming took 3 bases from V and 2 from J; bases not matched to a gene: 6. Germline CDR1 and CDR2: MDHEN and SYDVKM. The CDR3 is CASSFRTSGPTYEQYF. CDR3 coding DNA: TGTGCCAGCAGTTTCAGGACTAGCGGGCCGACCTACGAGCAGTACTTC.

This clone appeared once. V gene TRBV7-2 combines with J gene TRBJ1-5, with 8 positions matching TRBD1. CDR3 length equals 13 residues. Germline V gives CDR1 SGHTA, CDR2 FQGNSA. V gave up 6 bases and J gave up 11 bases; unmatched junction bases: 9. The DNA of the CDR3 is TGTGCCAGCAGATTGGACAGGGAAACGGCCCAGCATTTT. Translated: CASRLDRETAQHF. Looking up the rest from reference TRBV7-2 and TRBJ1-5 gives the full variable domain: GAGVSQSPSNKVTEKGKDVELRCDPISGHTALYWYRQSLGQGLEFLIYFQGNSAPDKSGLPSDRFSAERTGGSVSTLTIQRTQQEDSAVYLCASRLDRETAQHFGDGTRLSIL.

The rearrangement links TRBV30 to TRBJ2-1, with 10 bases lining up with TRBD2. The CDR3 sequence is 14 residues long. The junction had 3 bases not matched to a gene; V was cut back by 1 base and J by 6 bases. Germline lookup yields CDR1 GTSNPN and CDR2 SVGIG (reference sequence). CDR3 coding DNA: TGTGCCTGGAGTGGACTAGCGGGTTTCAATGAGCAGTTCTTC. This encodes CAWSGLAGFNEQFF.

The rearrangement links TRBV24-1 to TRBJ1-5, with TRBD1 matching over 7 bases. J gave up 7 bases and V 3 bases, and 8 bases lay outside the gene matches. Germline values: CDR1 KGHDR, CDR2 SFDVKD. The CDR3 is made up of 15 amino acids. CDR3 nucleotides: TGTGCCACCAGTGATCCCGGGACAGAAGGACAGCCCCAGCATTTT. Encoded protein: CATSDPGTEGQPQHF.

This clone was counted only a few times. The chain has TRBV12-5 and TRBJ2-2; 12 bases line up with TRBD2. This CDR3 spans 17 amino acids. CDR1 is LGHNT and CDR2 is FRNRAP in the germline V gene. Losses at the gene ends were 4 bases for V and 3 bases for J; bases not matched to a gene: 6. The CDR3 DNA follows: TGTGCTAGTGGTTGGGCTAGCGGGAGGGCGGACACCGGGGAGCTGTTTTTT. Translating gives CASGWASGRADTGELFF.

This chain connects TRBV6-5 to TRBJ1-1; 7 positions agree with TRBD1. This CDR3 spans 14 amino acids. V was clipped by 6 bases and J by 0 bases; unmatched bases: 4. CDR1 is MNHEY and CDR2 is SVGAGI in the germline V gene. As DNA, the CDR3 is TGTGCCAGCAGACCGACAGGGATGAACACTGAAGCTTTCTTT. Its translation: CASRPTGMNTEAFF.

This clone was detected only once. This chain joins TRBV7-9 and TRBJ2-1; possible D gene TRBD1, 7 bases. The CDR3 totals 12 residues. Trimming pared 0 bases from V and 12 bases from J, leaving 9 bases between. CDR1 is SEHNR, CDR2 FQNEAQ, per germline (reference sequence). The chain's CDR3 is CASSLAEGAQFF. The CDR3 DNA follows: TGTGCCAGCAGCTTAGCGGAGGGGGCGCAGTTCTTC.